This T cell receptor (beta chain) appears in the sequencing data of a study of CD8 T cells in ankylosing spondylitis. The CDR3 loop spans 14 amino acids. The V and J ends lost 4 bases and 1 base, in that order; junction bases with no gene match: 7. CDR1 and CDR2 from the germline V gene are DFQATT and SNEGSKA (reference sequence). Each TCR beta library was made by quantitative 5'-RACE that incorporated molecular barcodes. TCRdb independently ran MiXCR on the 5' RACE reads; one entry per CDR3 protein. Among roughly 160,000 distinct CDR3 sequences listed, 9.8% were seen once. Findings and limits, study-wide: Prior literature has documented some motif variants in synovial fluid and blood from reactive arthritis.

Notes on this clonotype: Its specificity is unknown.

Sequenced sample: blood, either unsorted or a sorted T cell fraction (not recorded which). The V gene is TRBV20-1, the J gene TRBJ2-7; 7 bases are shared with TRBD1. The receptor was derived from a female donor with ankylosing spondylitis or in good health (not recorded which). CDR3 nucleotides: TGCAGTGCTAACCGACAGGGACGTTCCTACGAGCAGTACTTC. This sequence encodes CSANRQGRSYEQYF.